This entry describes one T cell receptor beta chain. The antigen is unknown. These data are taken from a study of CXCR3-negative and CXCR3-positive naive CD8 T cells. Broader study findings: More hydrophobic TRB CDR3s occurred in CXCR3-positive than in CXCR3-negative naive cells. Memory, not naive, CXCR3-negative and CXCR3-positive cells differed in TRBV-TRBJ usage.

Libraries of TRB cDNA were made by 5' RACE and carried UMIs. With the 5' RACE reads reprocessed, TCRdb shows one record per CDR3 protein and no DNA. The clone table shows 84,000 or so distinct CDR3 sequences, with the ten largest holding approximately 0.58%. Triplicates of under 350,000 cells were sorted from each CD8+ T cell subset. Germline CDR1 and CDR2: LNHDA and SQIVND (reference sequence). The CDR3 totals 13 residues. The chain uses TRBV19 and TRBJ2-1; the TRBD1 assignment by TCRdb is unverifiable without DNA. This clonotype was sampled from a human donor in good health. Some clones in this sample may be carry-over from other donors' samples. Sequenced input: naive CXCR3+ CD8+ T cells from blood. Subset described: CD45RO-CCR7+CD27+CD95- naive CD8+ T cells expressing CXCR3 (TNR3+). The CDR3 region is CASRPGQGSEQFF. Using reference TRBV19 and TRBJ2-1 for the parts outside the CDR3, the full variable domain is DGGITQSPKYLFRKEGQNVTLSCEQNLNHDAMYWYRQDPGQGLRLIYYSQIVNDFQKGDIAEGYSVSREKKESFPLTVTSAQKNPTAFYLCASRPGQGSEQFFGPGTRLTVL.